This T cell receptor beta chain was recorded in a study of T cell repertoires in cytomegalovirus infection. Study summary: Matching HLA type and CMV infection were both indicated by public TCR beta signatures.

In the case of this clonotype: Antigen unknown.

Study-wide points: Dominant in the ex vivo response were TCR beta clonotypes restricted by HLA-C and specific for CMV. Based on cumulative public TCR beta family frequency, carriers of CMV plus the relevant HLA were identified.

Via MiXCR, TCRdb re-called the reads, giving one row per CDR3 protein. The sample yields roughly 90,000 distinct CDR3 sequences, less than 30% seen once. Germline V gene data show CDR1 as DFQATT and CDR2 as SNEGSKA (reference sequence). J lost 6 bases, V lost 6 bases, and 16 bases had no gene match. The CDR3 contains 17 residues. This chain joins TRBV20-1 and TRBJ2-3; 12 nucleotides match TRBD2. This sequence originates from a human donor in good health (CMV status not recorded). Some clones in this sample may be carry-over from other donors' samples. The material was CD8+ T cells from cultured PBMCs, obtained from culture after CMV antigen stimulation. The CDR3 nucleotides read TGCAGTGCGGGGGCTAGCGGGGGGGCCGGATTAAGTGATACGCAGTATTTT. This translates into CSAGASGGAGLSDTQYF.